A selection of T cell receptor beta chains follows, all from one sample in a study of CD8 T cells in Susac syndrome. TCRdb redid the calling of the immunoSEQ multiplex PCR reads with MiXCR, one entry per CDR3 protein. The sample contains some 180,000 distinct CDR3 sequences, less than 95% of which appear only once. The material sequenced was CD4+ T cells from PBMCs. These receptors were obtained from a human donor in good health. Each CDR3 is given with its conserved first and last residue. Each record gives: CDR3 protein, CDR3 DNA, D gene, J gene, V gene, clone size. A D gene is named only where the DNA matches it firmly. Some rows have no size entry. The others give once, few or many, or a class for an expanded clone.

CDR3: CASSDPRGIEKLFF; DNA: TGTGCCAGCAGCGACCCCAGGGGAATTGAAAAACTGTTTTTT; D: .; J: TRBJ1-4; V: TRBV7-9; size: .
CDR3: CAWRPPGYYEQYF; DNA: TGTGCCTGGCGACCGCCGGGGTATTACGAGCAGTACTTC; D: .; J: TRBJ2-7; V: TRBV30; size: .
CDR3: CSVGTGGQPQHF; DNA: TGCAGCGTTGGGACAGGGGGCCAGCCCCAGCATTTT; D: TRBD1; J: TRBJ1-5; V: TRBV29-1; size: .
CDR3: CASSFGTGTYEQYF; DNA: TGTGCCAGCAGTTTTGGGACAGGGACCTACGAGCAGTACTTC; D: TRBD1; J: TRBJ2-7; V: TRBV12-3/TRBV12-4; size: few
CDR3: CAWRDRDRRLYGYTF; DNA: TGTGCCTGGAGGGACCGGGACAGGAGACTATATGGCTACACCTTC; D: TRBD1; J: TRBJ1-2; V: TRBV30; size: .
CDR3: CASSRTAGTYEQYF; DNA: TGTGCCAGCTCCAGAACAGCCGGCACCTACGAGCAGTACTTC; D: .; J: TRBJ2-7; V: TRBV6-5; size: .
CDR3: CASSQLAGYNEQFF; DNA: TGTGCCAGCAGCCAACTAGCGGGGTACAATGAGCAGTTCTTC; D: TRBD2; J: TRBJ2-1; V: TRBV14; size: .
CDR3: CASSLGGHTYEQYF; DNA: TGTGCCAGCAGCTTAGGAGGACATACCTACGAGCAGTACTTC; D: .; J: TRBJ2-7; V: TRBV11-2; size: .
CDR3: CASSTGVETQYF; DNA: TGTGCCAGCAGCACAGGGGTCGAGACCCAGTACTTC; D: TRBD1; J: TRBJ2-5; V: TRBV7-2; size: .
CDR3: CASAGLAGYNEQFF; DNA: TGTGCCAGCGCCGGACTAGCGGGGTACAATGAGCAGTTCTTC; D: TRBD2; J: TRBJ2-1; V: TRBV2; size: .
CDR3: CAWSRETQYF; DNA: TGTGCCTGGAGTCGGGAGACCCAGTACTTC; D: .; J: TRBJ2-5; V: TRBV30; size: .
CDR3: CASSLSGSSYNEQFF; DNA: TGTGCCAGCAGCTTGAGCGGGAGCTCCTACAATGAGCAGTTCTTC; D: TRBD2; J: TRBJ2-1; V: TRBV5-4; size: .
CDR3: CASSPSLVQGTYGYTF; DNA: TGTGCCAGCAGCCCGTCATTGGTACAGGGGACTTATGGCTACACCTTC; D: TRBD1; J: TRBJ1-2; V: TRBV7-2; size: .
CDR3: CASSVGGQDSYEQYF; DNA: TGTGCCAGCAGCGTAGGAGGTCAGGACTCCTACGAGCAGTACTTC; D: .; J: TRBJ2-7; V: TRBV9; size: .
CDR3: CASSLEVRAQYF; DNA: TGTGCCAGCAGTTTGGAGGTTCGGGCCCAGTACTTC; D: .; J: TRBJ2-5; V: TRBV12-3/TRBV12-4; size: .
CDR3: CASSSPRTMGEQYF; DNA: TGTGCCAGCAGTTCGCCAAGGACAATGGGTGAGCAGTACTTC; D: .; J: TRBJ2-7; V: TRBV28; size: .
CDR3: CASRVSTDTQYF; DNA: TGTGCCAGCAGAGTTAGCACAGATACGCAGTATTTT; D: .; J: TRBJ2-3; V: TRBV6-2/TRBV6-3; size: .
CDR3: CASSHPLIGHEQYF; DNA: TGTGCCAGCAGTCATCCTCTCATCGGGCACGAGCAGTACTTC; D: .; J: TRBJ2-7; V: TRBV2; size: .
CDR3: CASSVDNGRAPDTQYF; DNA: TGTGCCAGCAGCGTAGACAACGGGAGGGCCCCAGATACGCAGTATTTT; D: TRBD2; J: TRBJ2-3; V: TRBV9; size: .
CDR3: CASSRIQEDQPQHF; DNA: TGCGCCAGCAGTCGCATCCAGGAAGATCAGCCCCAGCATTTT; D: .; J: TRBJ1-5; V: TRBV23-1; size: .
CDR3: CASSAGASSYNEQFF; DNA: TGTGCCAGCAGCGCAGGGGCCAGCTCCTACAATGAGCAGTTCTTC; D: .; J: TRBJ2-1; V: TRBV13; size: .
CDR3: CASSSGDRALETQYF; DNA: TGTGCCAGCAGTTCAGGGGACAGGGCCCTAGAGACCCAGTACTTC; D: TRBD1; J: TRBJ2-5; V: TRBV28; size: .
CDR3: CASSPPWPITKAFF; DNA: TGTGCCAGCAGCCCCCCCTGGCCTATCACGAAGGCTTTCTTT; D: .; J: TRBJ1-1; V: TRBV6-2/TRBV6-3; size: .
CDR3: CASSFGGSVYNEQFF; DNA: TGTGCCAGCAGCTTTGGTGGGAGTGTCTACAATGAGCAGTTCTTC; D: .; J: TRBJ2-1; V: TRBV7-8; size: .
CDR3: CASSLGRQYEQYF; DNA: TGTGCCAGCAGCTTAGGAAGACAGTACGAGCAGTACTTC; D: .; J: TRBJ2-7; V: TRBV7-2; size: .
CDR3: CASSLKGLSEQYF; DNA: TGTGCCAGCAGCTTAAAGGGACTCTCCGAGCAGTACTTC; D: .; J: TRBJ2-7; V: TRBV21-1; size: .
CDR3: CSGWGGTNEKLFF; DNA: TGCAGCGGATGGGGCGGCACTAATGAAAAACTGTTTTTT; D: .; J: TRBJ1-4; V: TRBV29-1; size: .
CDR3: CASSLRTNTGELFF; DNA: TGTGCCAGCAGCCTACGGACCAACACCGGGGAGCTGTTTTTT; D: .; J: TRBJ2-2; V: TRBV7-8; size: .
CDR3: CSVGRTSDTGELFF; DNA: TGCAGCGTTGGAAGGACTAGCGACACCGGGGAGCTGTTTTTT; D: TRBD2; J: TRBJ2-2; V: TRBV29-1; size: .
CDR3: CAKTGSGYTEAFF; DNA: TGTGCCAAGACAGGATCGGGGTACACTGAAGCTTTCTTT; D: .; J: TRBJ1-1; V: TRBV30; size: once
CDR3: CASSLYPTASGANVLTF; DNA: TGTGCCAGCAGCTTATACCCGACTGCCTCTGGGGCCAACGTCCTGACTTTC; D: .; J: TRBJ2-6; V: TRBV7-2; size: .
CDR3: CSATVGTGDPAPAF; DNA: TGCAGTGCTACGGTGGGGACAGGGGACCCAGCCCCAGCATTT; D: TRBD1; J: TRBJ1-5; V: TRBV20-1; size: .
CDR3: CASRTSEDTQYF; DNA: TGTGCCAGTAGGACTAGCGAAGATACGCAGTATTTT; D: TRBD2; J: TRBJ2-3; V: TRBV2; size: .
CDR3: CSARVAGGPSYNEQFF; DNA: TGCAGTGCTAGAGTTGCGGGAGGGCCTTCCTACAATGAGCAGTTCTTC; D: TRBD2; J: TRBJ2-1; V: TRBV20-1; size: .
CDR3: CASSQGRDYYNEQFF; DNA: TGCGCCAGCAGCCAAGGAAGGGACTACTACAATGAGCAGTTCTTC; D: TRBD2; J: TRBJ2-1; V: TRBV4-3; size: .
CDR3: CSAKASGYNEQFF; DNA: TGCAGTGCTAAGGCTAGCGGCTACAATGAGCAGTTCTTC; D: TRBD2; J: TRBJ2-1; V: TRBV20-1; size: once
CDR3: CSGRPRSVETQYF; DNA: TGCAGCGGCCGACCTAGGTCGGTCGAGACCCAGTACTTC; D: .; J: TRBJ2-5; V: TRBV29-1; size: .
CDR3: CATKQREGNKQFF; DNA: TGTGCCACCAAGCAGCGGGAGGGAAACAAGCAGTTCTTC; D: TRBD2; J: TRBJ2-1; V: TRBV24-1; size: .
CDR3: CASSWGFPTDTQYF; DNA: TGTGCCAGCAGTTGGGGATTTCCCACAGATACGCAGTATTTT; D: .; J: TRBJ2-3; V: TRBV27; size: .
CDR3: CASSGLNEETQYF; DNA: TGTGCCAGCAGTGGGTTGAATGAAGAGACCCAGTACTTC; D: .; J: TRBJ2-5; V: TRBV2; size: once
CDR3: CASKGASSYNEQFF; DNA: TGTGCCAGCAAGGGTGCCTCCTCCTACAATGAGCAGTTCTTC; D: .; J: TRBJ2-1; V: TRBV25-1; size: .
CDR3: CASSKSGTSGRGKTQYF; DNA: TGTGCCAGCAGCAAATCCGGGACTAGCGGGAGGGGGAAGACCCAGTACTTC; D: TRBD2; J: TRBJ2-5; V: TRBV7-2; size: .
CDR3: CSAREYLAEQYF; DNA: TGCAGTGCTAGAGAGTACTTGGCCGAGCAGTACTTC; D: .; J: TRBJ2-7; V: TRBV20-1; size: once